This T cell receptor beta chain was profiled in a study of blood T cell repertoires in COVID-19. Study context: Acute and convalescent COVID-19 samples came from the United States, Italy and Spain. Nucleic acid was either cDNA or gDNA, and it came from T cells, B-cell-depleted T cells, or PBMCs.

Authors' methods: Nucleated cell counts were estimated from reference gene primer amplification. Clones were sequenced by immunoSEQ multiplex PCR, and TCRdb holds only the in-frame ones, with some missing. D and trimming come from the DNA, and the V and J calls and clone size come from that table. The sample lists 200,000 to 250,000 clones; approximately 86% were seen once. Seattle patients were enrolled during active infection and followed longitudinally. This CDR3 has 13 amino acids. V lost 0 bases and J lost 14; bases outside the gene matches: 8. Germline V gene data show CDR1 as SGHDT and CDR2 as YYEEEE.

This chain uses TRBV5-6 with TRBJ2-1; 7 bases align to TRBD1. The sequence was obtained from a woman in her 30s with COVID-19, enrolled during active disease. The sample consisted of peripheral blood. The DNA of the CDR3 is TGTGCCAGCAGCTTGGCCCCCGGGACAGAGAAGTTCTTC. Translating it yields CASSLAPGTEKFF.